This T cell receptor (beta chain) was retrieved from a study of T-cell reconstitution after alpha-beta-depleted transplantation in children (dated by TCRdb to about 2016). The study in broad terms: The study quantitatively tracked T-cell immune reconstitution after TCRalphabeta/CD19-depleted allogeneic hematopoietic cell transplantation in children using TCR repertoire profiling. What the authors observed across the whole study: About two months after transplant, the apparently early recovery of alphabetaT-cell counts reportedly depended on just several hundred clones that had expanded rapidly and came from non-depleted graft cells. Over the following months the frequencies of hyperexpanded clones went down, and after one year T-cell counts and TCRbeta diversity were mostly credited to newly produced T cells. In some patients, high TCRbeta diversity at day 60 was attributed to recipient T cells and intrathymic progenitors that had survived conditioning.

In light of the paper, this sample's treatment or condition label describes: allogeneic hematopoietic cell transplantation with graft depleted of TCRalphabeta T cells and CD19 B cells. TCRalphabeta/CD19-depleted allogeneic hematopoietic cell grafts were given to the transplant recipients, all of whom were children. To prepare the library, PCR was applied. The run used an Illumina HiSeq 2500. To normalize quantification of the TCRbeta repertoire, the TCR libraries were built with molecular barcoding that relied on unique molecular identifiers. TCRdb itself trimmed the public reads at Q25 with fastp, ran MiXCR and retained productive beta chains. Every CDR3 protein is listed once, alongside the most common genes and DNA of its rows. This sample has 15,000 to 20,000 distinct CDR3 sequences in its table, and around 11% of those were observed once. The ten largest clonotypes hold 70% to 80% of the sample.

The CDR3 has 13 amino acids, counting the end cysteine and phenylalanine. The entry retains the CDR3 DNA only, 39 bases that are in frame from base 1. The V end gives up 5 bases and the J end 7 bases, leaving 8 bases in the junction not matched to a gene. CDR1 and CDR2 are read off the germline V gene as MDHEN and SYDVKM. In its sample, this clonotype was seen many times. Its antigen has not been determined. There are no base qualities to consult, and no much larger clone falls within one base. The chain uses TRBV28 and TRBJ2-7; 7 central bases correspond to TRBD1. The sequence came from a boy younger than two who had a stem cell transplant for Wiskott-Aldrich syndrome, so the T cells may come from the graft donor. Specimen: PBMCs, mostly from graft donor cells, collected 180 days after TCRalphabeta/CD19-depleted stem cell transplant. The CDR3 amino acid sequence is: CASSPRQGAEQYF. The DNA is TGTGCCAGCAGTCCCCGACAGGGCGCGGAGCAGTACTTC.